This T cell receptor beta chain is from a study of T-cell memory formation after mild COVID-19. Overall study findings and caveats: Day 15 to 85 contracting clones showed balanced CD4/CD8; day 15 to 37 expanders favored CD4+.

Trimming removed 4 bases at V and 3 bases at J, with 13 bases between. Germline V gene lookup returns CDR1 MNHEY and CDR2 SVGEGT. The CDR3 runs to 14 residues. One entry per CDR3 protein results from TCRdb running MiXCR on the 5' RACE reads. Among roughly 120,000 distinct CDR3 sequences listed, 20% to 25% were seen once. Worth noting for this clonotype: Its antigen is undetermined.

This chain uses TRBV6-2 or TRBV6-3 with TRBJ2-7; no reliable D call. The specimen was PBMCs or a T cell subset sorted from them (not recorded which). The TCR was taken from a man between 18 and 35 years old who had mild COVID-19 (a few samples of this study predate the infection). Cell type and time point are not known. The CDR3 spells CASSLEALRYEQYF. The CDR3 coding sequence is TGTGCCAGCAGTTTAGAGGCCTTGCGCTACGAGCAGTACTTC.